These T cell receptor beta chains were read from a single sample in a study of T-cell reconstitution after alpha-beta-depleted transplantation in children. TCRdb itself ran the PCR reads through MiXCR, one entry per CDR3 protein. This table holds approximately 520,000 distinct CDR3 sequences, about an eighth found once. Here the sequenced sample was PBMCs, mostly from graft donor cells, taken 180 days after TCRalphabeta/CD19-depleted stem cell transplant. The receptors shown here come from a female patient aged 2-15 years who had a stem cell transplant for aplastic anemia, so the T cells may come from the graft donor. Each CDR3 is given with its conserved first and last residue. D genes are given only for firm matches. Clone size appears in some rows only: once, few, many, or a class for an expanded clone.

clone_size	v_call	j_call	d_call	cdr3_aa	cdr3_nt
.	TRBV6-5	TRBJ2-2	TRBD2	CASVTASGLAGELFF	TGTGCCAGCGTTACGGCTAGCGGCCTCGCCGGGGAGCTGTTTTTT
.	TRBV5-1	TRBJ1-5	TRBD1	CASSPGTGVFNQPQHF	TGCGCCAGCAGCCCCGGGACAGGGGTTTTCAATCAGCCCCAGCATTTT
few	TRBV7-9	TRBJ2-2	.	CASSFTGPIGAGELFF	TGTGCCAGCAGCTTCACAGGGCCGATCGGCGCCGGGGAGCTGTTTTTT
.	TRBV28	TRBJ2-7	.	CASSWTARHEQYF	TGTGCCAGCAGTTGGACAGCCCGCCACGAGCAGTACTTC
.	TRBV28	TRBJ1-6	.	CASNRDRFGSPLHF	TGTGCCAGCAACCGAGACAGGTTCGGTTCACCCCTCCACTTT
few	TRBV5-1	TRBJ2-3	TRBD1	CASSLGTGGRTDTQYF	TGCGCCAGCAGCTTGGGGACAGGGGGTCGGACAGATACGCAGTATTTT
few	TRBV24-1	TRBJ2-5	TRBD1	CATSDRDSQGETQYF	TGTGCCACCAGTGACCGGGACAGCCAAGGAGAGACCCAGTACTTC
few	TRBV20-1	TRBJ1-2	.	CSARQQGNYGYTF	TGCAGTGCTAGACAACAGGGTAACTATGGCTACACCTTC
few	TRBV28	TRBJ2-3	TRBD1	CASRGGLHRATDTQYF	TGTGCCAGCAGAGGGGGCCTACACAGGGCCACAGATACGCAGTATTTT
few	TRBV6-5	TRBJ1-3	.	CASSYSSGGPGNTIYF	TGTGCCAGCAGTTACTCGAGTGGGGGCCCTGGAAACACCATATATTTT
.	TRBV20-1	TRBJ2-2	.	CSARRGGRPNTGELFF	TGCAGCGCCCGGAGGGGGGGCCGGCCCAACACCGGGGAGCTGTTTTTT
few	TRBV7-2	TRBJ2-7	.	CASSPRTPASYEQYF	TGTGCCAGCAGCCCCAGGACACCGGCCTCCTACGAGCAGTACTTC
.	TRBV10-3	TRBJ1-1	.	CAISQQGITEAFF	TGTGCCATCAGTCAACAGGGCATTACTGAAGCTTTCTTC
few	TRBV29-1	TRBJ2-2	TRBD2	CSVGGGRELFF	TGCAGCGTTGGGGGGGGGAGGGAGCTGTTTTTT
.	TRBV7-8	TRBJ2-7	TRBD2	CASSRARREGRYEQYF	TGTGCCAGCAGCCGTGCCCGGCGGGAGGGCCGTTACGAGCAGTACTTC
few	TRBV7-3	TRBJ2-1	.	CASSLKGGGPSYNEQFF	TGTGCCAGCAGCTTAAAGGGGGGAGGGCCCTCCTACAATGAGCAGTTCTTC
.	TRBV5-1	TRBJ2-4	.	CASSLAGRQNIQYF	TGCGCCAGCAGCTTGGCCGGGCGTCAAAACATTCAGTACTTC
.	TRBV24-1	TRBJ2-5	.	CATSGGGGLALPVQETQYF	TGTGCCACCAGTGGAGGGGGGGGGCTAGCTCTTCCCGTTCAAGAGACCCAGTACTTC
.	TRBV7-8	TRBJ2-3	.	CASSLSPGHHTDTQYF	TGTGCCAGCAGCTTAAGTCCGGGACACCACACAGATACGCAGTATTTT
.	TRBV4-2	TRBJ2-1	TRBD2	CASSCSVSPSGSHTYNEQFF	TGTGCCAGCAGCTGCTCCGTCTCCCCTAGCGGGAGCCACACCTACAATGAGCAGTTCTTC
many	TRBV12-3/TRBV12-4	TRBJ2-7	TRBD2	CASKAGAPHEQYF	TGTGCCAGCAAAGCGGGAGCCCCCCACGAGCAGTACTTC
.	TRBV19	TRBJ2-1	.	CASTIAGDPYNEQFF	TGTGCCAGTACTATCGCCGGGGACCCCTACAATGAGCAGTTCTTC
few	TRBV20-1	TRBJ1-1	.	CSARGGFWTSNTEAFF	TGCAGTGCTAGAGGCGGGTTTTGGACTTCGAACACTGAAGCTTTCTTT
many	TRBV28	TRBJ2-1	.	CASSLVGLYYNEQFF	TGTGCCAGCAGTTTGGTCGGACTATACTACAATGAGCAGTTCTTC
few	TRBV14	TRBJ2-5	.	CASSLGTYARGTQYF	TGTGCCAGCAGCCTGGGGACCTACGCTCGCGGGACCCAGTACTTC
few	TRBV29-1	TRBJ2-5	TRBD1	CSATGAHQETQYF	TGCAGCGCCACAGGGGCACACCAAGAGACCCAGTACTTC
.	TRBV7-2	TRBJ2-7	TRBD1	CASSLAGTGRYEQYF	TGTGCCAGCAGCTTAGCGGGGACAGGGCGATACGAGCAGTACTTC
many	TRBV29-1	TRBJ2-3	TRBD2	CSVEDRPRPTGREAQYF	TGCAGCGTTGAAGACCGGCCCAGGCCGACCGGTCGGGAGGCGCAGTATTTT
few	TRBV5-1	TRBJ1-3	.	CASSLGPGVGNTIYF	TGCGCCAGCAGCTTGGGACCAGGGGTTGGAAACACCATATATTTT
few	TRBV29-1	TRBJ1-1	.	CSVEDGRGPEAFF	TGCAGCGTTGAAGATGGTCGGGGCCCCGAGGCTTTCTTT
.	TRBV20-1	TRBJ2-2	TRBD1	CSARPNNRDREGTGELFF	TGCAGTGCTAGGCCCAACAACCGGGACAGGGAAGGAACCGGGGAGCTGTTTTTT
few	TRBV20-1	TRBJ2-4	.	CSASPLRQGAKNIQYF	TGCAGTGCTAGTCCGCTAAGGCAGGGTGCCAAAAACATTCAGTACTTC
.	TRBV24-1	TRBJ2-1	TRBD2	CATSVEAGAYNEQFF	TGTGCCACCAGTGTAGAAGCGGGGGCCTACAATGAGCAGTTCTTC
many	TRBV12-3/TRBV12-4	TRBJ2-3	.	CASSLAGGADTQYF	TGTGCCAGCAGCTTAGCTGGGGGCGCAGATACGCAGTATTTT
many	TRBV12-3/TRBV12-4	TRBJ2-5	TRBD2	CASSNRTSGSLETQYF	TGTGCCAGCAGTAATAGGACTAGCGGGAGCTTGGAGACCCAGTACTTC
.	TRBV27	TRBJ1-2	.	CASTILGGAEGYTF	TGTGCCAGCACTATCCTCGGCGGAGCGGAGGGCTACACCTTC
many	TRBV7-9	TRBJ2-2	.	CASSLLAGTGELFF	TGTGCCAGCAGCTTATTGGCCGGGACCGGGGAGCTGTTTTTT
.	TRBV28	TRBJ2-7	.	CASSPHRYEQYF	TGTGCCAGCAGTCCCCACAGGTACGAGCAGTACTTC
few	TRBV5-1	TRBJ2-1	TRBD2	CASSLLQGTSGRAGNEQFF	TGCGCCAGCAGCTTGCTACAGGGGACTAGCGGGAGGGCGGGGAATGAGCAGTTCTTC
few	TRBV5-1	TRBJ2-5	.	CASSGDWGRSETQYF	TGCGCCAGCAGCGGCGACTGGGGGCGGTCAGAGACCCAGTACTTC
.	TRBV6-2/TRBV6-3	TRBJ2-2	.	CASRRGTLTGELFF	TGTGCCAGCAGACGCGGGACACTCACCGGGGAGCTGTTTTTT
.	TRBV20-1	TRBJ2-1	.	CSASRLARYNEQFF	TGCAGTGCTAGTCGGCTGGCCCGATACAATGAGCAGTTCTTC
many	TRBV20-1	TRBJ1-5	.	CSARDGAGPQPQHF	TGCAGTGCTAGAGATGGGGCAGGGCCTCAGCCCCAGCATTTT
few	TRBV5-1	TRBJ2-1	TRBD2	CASSSRGASGGAYEQFF	TGCGCCAGCAGCTCCCGGGGGGCAAGCGGGGGGGCCTATGAGCAGTTCTTC
many	TRBV25-1	TRBJ2-3	.	CASSGTPLEDTQYF	TGTGCCAGCAGTGGGACTCCCTTGGAAGATACGCAGTATTTT
many	TRBV5-1	TRBJ2-1	TRBD2	CASSPAGVPYNEQFF	TGCGCCAGCAGCCCAGCGGGAGTTCCCTACAATGAGCAGTTCTTC
few	TRBV7-2	TRBJ2-5	TRBD1	CASTLFRGRGETQYF	TGTGCCAGCACCCTCTTCAGGGGGCGTGGAGAGACCCAGTACTTC
.	TRBV13	TRBJ2-2	.	CASSPLAVSNTGELFF	TGTGCCAGCAGCCCCTTAGCGGTCTCGAACACCGGGGAGCTGTTTTTT